Following are 10 T cell receptor beta chains from one sample sequenced in a study of cytomegalovirus exposure and HLA in healthy donors. Use of 60 Vbeta and 13 Jbeta primers characterized the PCR. Using immunoSEQ multiplex PCR, the repertoire was profiled, and TCRdb retains in-frame clones only, with some absent. In the table there are about 170,000 clones, over 60% of which are singletons. Sample: PBMCs. The receptor set was obtained from a woman aged 45-59 years in good health and CMV-seropositive.

The chain couples TRBV20-1 to TRBJ2-1; no clear D. The CDR3 covers 11 residues. Germline V lookup: CDR1 DFQATT, CDR2 SNEGSKA (reference sequence). V was cut by 3 bases and J by 6 bases, with 6 bases left in between. The CDR3 bases are TGCAGTGCTAGGTCTTCCAATGAGCAGTTCTTC. Amino acid sequence: CSARSSNEQFF.

The chain has TRBV2 and TRBJ1-1, with 7 bases fitting TRBD1. The length of the CDR3 is 13 residues. V dropped 8 bases and J dropped 0; count of bases not matched to a gene: 3. The germline V gene has CDR1 SNHLY and CDR2 FYNNEI. The CDR3 sequence: CASGDRVNTEAFF. The CDR3 coding sequence is TGTGCCAGCGGAGACAGGGTGAACACTGAAGCTTTCTTT.

The rearrangement joins TRBV5-1 to TRBJ2-3; 9 bases line up with TRBD1. The CDR3 spans 16 residues. V was clipped by 0 bases and J by 0 bases; unmatched bases: 2. CDR1 is SGHRS, CDR2 YFSETQ, per germline. The CDR3: CASSLGTGASTDTQYF. CDR3 bases: TGCGCCAGCAGCTTGGGGACAGGGGCAAGCACAGATACGCAGTATTTT.

This clone was detected only a few times. Other DNA variants within this sample encode the same CDR3. The chain links TRBV5-6 to TRBJ2-3, with TRBD2 matching over 12 bases. The CDR3 spans 15 residues. From germline, CDR1 is SGHDT and CDR2 YYEEEE. The V gene end was trimmed by 5 bases and the J gene end by 5 bases; junction bases not matched to a gene: 6. CDR3 nucleotides: TGTGCCAGCAGGCACCGGACTAGCGGGGTAGATACGCAGTATTTT. Encoded protein: CASRHRTSGVDTQYF.

The J gene is TRBJ2-1, the V gene TRBV14, with 11 bases identical to TRBD2. V shed 3 bases and J 1 base; nucleotides not matched to a gene: 17. Per germline, CDR1 SGHDN and CDR2 FVKESK. The CDR3 is made up of 21 amino acids. DNA of the CDR3: TGTGCCAGCAGCCATAGCACCGGGACTAGCGGAAAAAAGAGGTCCTACAATGAGCAGTTCTTC. It specifies CASSHSTGTSGKKRSYNEQFF. The variable domain in full, with the rest retrieved from reference TRBV14 and TRBJ2-1, is EAGVTQFPSHSVIEKGQTVTLRCDPISGHDNLYWYRRVMGKEIKFLLHFVKESKQDESGMPNNRFLAERTGGTYSTLKVQPAELEDSGVYFCASSHSTGTSGKKRSYNEQFFGPGTRLTVL.

The CDR3: CASSSEGLGTDTQYF. CDR3 DNA sequence: TGTGCCAGCTCCTCGGAGGGGTTGGGCACAGATACGCAGTATTTT. The V and J genes are TRBV18 and TRBJ2-3; perhaps TRBD2 as D (6 bases). The V and J ends lost 6 bases and 1 base respectively, with 14 bases between them. The CDR3 has 15 amino acids. The germline gives CDR1 KGHSH, CDR2 LQKENI. The full variable domain, rest sourced from reference TRBV18 and TRBJ2-3, is NAGVMQNPRHLVRRRGQEARLRCSPMKGHSHVYWYRQLPEEGLKFMVYLQKENIIDESGMPKERFSAEFPKEGPSILRIQQVVRGDSAAYFCASSSEGLGTDTQYFGPGTRLTVL.

The chain employs TRBV4-3 and TRBJ1-6, with TRBD1 matching over 7 bases. The CDR3 is 17 amino acids. The ends lost 4 bases at V and 6 bases at J; junction bases unmatched: 12. The germline V gene has CDR1 LGHNA and CDR2 YSLEER. This CDR3 is CASSRSIPGGGNSPLHF. CDR3 bases: TGCGCCAGCAGCCGAAGTATCCCAGGGGGTGGTAATTCACCCCTCCACTTT.

The CDR3: CASSILTSNTEAFF. CDR3 DNA sequence: TGTGCCAGTAGTATACTAACTTCGAACACTGAAGCTTTCTTT. This chain links TRBV19 with TRBJ1-1; D is uncertain. Germline lookup yields CDR1 LNHDA and CDR2 SQIVND (reference sequence). The CDR3 length is 14 residues. V was trimmed by 2 bases and J by 1 base, leaving 8 bases between them.

This clone was counted a few times. This chain connects TRBV7-8 to TRBJ1-1; TRBD1 aligns across 9 bases. Germline V gene sequence: CDR1 SGHVS, CDR2 FQNEAQ. The CDR3 sequence is 14 residues long. The V segment lost 5 bases and the J segment 3 bases; nucleotides outside the gene matches: 4. Written as DNA, the CDR3 is TGTGCCAGCAGCGGACGGGACAGGGACACTGAAGCTTTCTTT. Protein product: CASSGRDRDTEAFF.

DNA of the CDR3: TGTGCGATACAGGGGCTGAACACCGGGGAGCTGTTTTTT. It specifies CAIQGLNTGELFF. The chain links TRBV28 to TRBJ2-2; 7 positions agree with TRBD1. This CDR3 contains 13 residues. Germline V CDR1 and CDR2: MDHEN, SYDVKM.